Below are 8 T cell receptor beta chains sequenced from a single sample in a study of cytomegalovirus exposure and HLA in healthy donors. Produced via immunoSEQ multiplex PCR; TCRdb's table is partial and in-frame only. The sample lists more than 250,000 clones, about 85% occurring once. The sequencing sample was made of PBMCs. Receptors originate from a woman aged 25-40 years in good health and CMV-seropositive.

This chain uses TRBV11-2 with TRBJ1-4, with D possibly TRBD1 on 6 matching bases. Germline values: CDR1 SGHAT, CDR2 FQNNGV. Trimming removed 1 base at V and 8 bases at J, with 14 bases between. This CDR3 is 15 amino acids long. CDR3: CASSLGVGALEKLFF. For the CDR3, the DNA is TGTGCCAGCAGCTTAGGAGTGGGGGCGCTGGAAAAACTGTTTTTT.

This rearrangement joins TRBV15 to TRBJ1-2; TRBD1 matches at 7 bases. CDR3 length: 15 residues. Germline values: CDR1 LNHNV, CDR2 YYDKDF (reference sequence). The ends lost 1 base at V and 2 bases at J; junction bases unmatched: 4. Written as DNA, the CDR3 is TGTGCCACCAGCAGAGGTGGACAGGAGAACTATGGCTACACCTTC. Translated: CATSRGGQENYGYTF.

The CDR3 DNA reads as TGCGCCAGCAGCCAAGAGGCAAGGGGCAGCTATGGCTACACCTTC. This translates into CASSQEARGSYGYTF. The chain carries TRBV4-3 and TRBJ1-2; weak D call: TRBD1 (5 bases). V gave up 0 bases and J gave up 4 bases, with 12 bases separating them. This CDR3 is built from 15 residues. In germline, CDR1 is LGHNA, CDR2 YSLEER.

This clone was observed a few times. The V call is TRBV9, the J call TRBJ2-2; D gene unclear. V was pared by 6 bases and J by 4 bases, with 7 bases between. Germline V gene sequence: CDR1 SGDLS, CDR2 YYNGEE. The CDR3 is made up of 12 amino acids. CDR3 in amino acids: CASMPSTGELFF. CDR3 DNA: TGTGCCAGCATGCCGTCCACCGGGGAGCTGTTTTTT.

V and J are TRBV21-1 and TRBJ2-7; TRBD1 is taken as the D call from the table, unchecked against the DNA. TRBV21-1 is noted as a pseudogene. This CDR3 spans 14 amino acids. CDR3 residues: CASSPGQTHYEQYF. CDR3 nucleotides: TGTGCCAGCAGTCCGGGACAGACCCACTACGAGCAGTACTTC.

This chain connects TRBV6-5 to TRBJ1-5; D not resolved. V was cut by 0 bases and J by 6 bases, with 15 bases left in between. CDR1 is MNHEY and CDR2 is SVGAGI in the germline V gene. The CDR3 length is 16 residues. This CDR3 is CASSYSRASSPQPQHF. The CDR3 nucleotides read TGTGCCAGCAGTTACTCTAGAGCCTCCTCACCTCAGCCCCAGCATTTT.

The rearrangement links TRBV6-5 to TRBJ2-6, with 7 nucleotides matching TRBD1. CDR1 and CDR2 (germline): MNHEY, SVGAGI. The CDR3 consists of 15 residues. Losses at the gene ends were 10 bases for V and 0 bases for J; bases not matched to a gene: 6. Here the CDR3 reads CATQSGGSGANVLTF. The CDR3, as DNA: TGTGCCACCCAGTCAGGGGGCTCTGGGGCCAACGTCCTGACTTTC.

The rearrangement joins TRBV11-2 to TRBJ1-5; TRBD1 matches 9 bases. Looked up from germline, CDR1 is SGHAT and CDR2 is FQNNGV. The CDR3 covers 15 residues. V was clipped by 5 bases and J by 6 bases; unmatched bases: 8. The CDR3 sequence: CASSGTGGAGQPQHF. The DNA for the CDR3 is TGTGCCAGCAGCGGAACAGGGGGCGCGGGTCAGCCCCAGCATTTT.